One and the same sample provided the 16 T cell receptor beta chains below, sequenced in a study of T cell changes during pregnancy in multiple sclerosis. Clones were read by immunoSEQ multiplex PCR, and TCRdb kept only the in-frame ones, dropping some. The sample has approximately 30,000 clones, approximately 92% seen once. The material was CD8+ T cells from peripheral blood mononuclear cells, obtained in the second trimester of pregnancy. These receptor sequences come from a female donor with multiple sclerosis, enrolled in a pregnancy study.

The genes are TRBV30 and TRBJ1-3; TRBD1 matches 9 bases. The germline CDR1 and CDR2 sequences are GTSNPN and SVGIG (reference sequence). The CDR3 length is 22 residues. J lost 3 bases, V lost 1 base, and 25 bases had no gene match. CDR3 protein: CAWSEIRPGQGLTHGYGNTIYF. CDR3 DNA sequence: TGTGCCTGGAGTGAAATAAGACCGGGACAGGGACTTACCCATGGCTATGGAAACACCATATATTTT.

This clone was counted ten times or more. V and J are TRBV6-4 and TRBJ2-2, with 12 bases identical to TRBD1. Germline lookup yields CDR1 MRHNA and CDR2 SNTAGT. V lost 0 bases to trimming and J lost 6 bases; unmatched junction nucleotides: 5. The CDR3 has 17 amino acids. CDR3 bases: TGTGCCAGCAGTGACTCGGGACAGGGGGCAGATCCCGGGGAGCTGTTTTTT. Translated, it gives CASSDSGQGADPGELFF.

The chain joins TRBV18 to TRBJ2-7; D remains unclear. The CDR3 consists of 14 residues. Between the trimmed V and J ends, which lost 7 bases and 0 bases, there was a span of 13 bases. Germline V gene data show CDR1 as KGHSH and CDR2 as LQKENI. The CDR3 coding sequence is TGTGCCAGCTGCTGTAAGTCGAGCTCCTACGAGCAGTACTTC. This sequence encodes CASCCKSSSYEQYF.

V gene TRBV27 combines with J gene TRBJ2-1; no definite D call. CDR1 MNHEY and CDR2 SMNVEV come from the germline V gene (reference sequence). This CDR3 contains 16 residues. With 5 bases removed from V and 0 bases from J, the gap between germline ends came to 14 bases. Here the CDR3 reads CASSAHGPNSYNEQFF. CDR3 in DNA: TGTGCCAGCAGTGCCCATGGGCCGAACTCCTACAATGAGCAGTTCTTC.

The chain recombines TRBV19 with TRBJ1-5; 7 bases agree with TRBD1. The CDR3 extends over 15 amino acids. The ends lost 4 bases at V and 4 bases at J; junction bases unmatched: 7. From germline, CDR1 is LNHDA and CDR2 SQIVND (reference sequence). The CDR3 is CASSTGQRTNQPQHF. CDR3 DNA sequence: TGTGCCAGTAGTACGGGACAGAGAACAAATCAGCCCCAGCATTTT.

This clone has only one observation. This chain joins TRBV28 and TRBJ2-5, with a weak D call TRBD1 (5 bases). The CDR3 spans 13 residues. V lost 3 bases and J lost 3, with 8 bases in between. Looked up from germline, CDR1 is MDHEN and CDR2 is SYDVKM. CDR3 in amino acids: CASSFPTEETQYF. The CDR3 nucleotides are TGTGCCAGCAGTTTTCCGACAGAAGAGACCCAGTACTTC. The full variable domain, rest sourced from reference TRBV28 and TRBJ2-5, is DVKVTQSSRYLVKRTGEKVFLECVQDMDHENMFWYRQDPGLGLRLIYFSYDVKMKEKGDIPEGYSVSREKKERFSLILESASTNQTSMYLCASSFPTEETQYFGPGTRLLVL.

V and J are TRBV5-1 and TRBJ1-2; 7 nucleotides align to TRBD1. J lost 0 bases, V lost 4 bases, and 9 bases had no gene match. The germline V gene has CDR1 SGHRS and CDR2 YFSETQ. The CDR3 totals 16 residues. CDR3 nucleotide sequence: TGCGCCAGCAGCCCCCGACAGGGTTCCCCTAACTATGGCTACACCTTC. This encodes CASSPRQGSPNYGYTF.

CDR3 loop: CASSQDLSLNTEAFF. CDR3 in DNA: TGCGCCAGCAGCCAAGATCTGAGTTTGAACACTGAAGCTTTCTTT. This chain connects TRBV4-1 to TRBJ1-1, with no clear D. Trimming pared 0 bases from V and 0 bases from J, leaving 8 bases between. The V gene's germline CDR1 is MGHRA and CDR2 YSYEKL. The CDR3 contains 15 residues.

V gene TRBV9 combines with J gene TRBJ2-6; maybe TRBD1 (6 bases). The germline gives CDR1 SGDLS, CDR2 YYNGEE. The CDR3 consists of 16 residues. V shed 7 bases and J shed 0 bases, with 14 bases lying between them. CDR3 in DNA: TGTGCCAGCTTGGGCAGGGGTAGCTCTGGGGCCAACGTCCTGACTTTC. This codes for CASLGRGSSGANVLTF.

The chain uses TRBV27 and TRBJ2-2, with TRBD2 matching over 7 bases. The CDR3 totals 16 residues. V lost 5 bases, J lost 6 bases, and 12 bases stayed unmatched. Germline V gene lookup returns CDR1 MNHEY and CDR2 SMNVEV (reference sequence). The CDR3 protein is CASSEGWTRFPGELFF. The CDR3 DNA follows: TGTGCCAGCAGTGAGGGGTGGACTAGATTTCCCGGGGAGCTGTTTTTT.

V and J are TRBV16 and TRBJ1-3; D is possibly TRBD1 (5 bases). V was pared by 3 bases and J by 0 bases, with 15 bases between. Germline lookup yields CDR1 KGHSY and CDR2 FQNENV. The CDR3 has 17 residues. The CDR3 here is CASSHGQGLVSGNTIYF. As DNA, the CDR3 is TGTGCCAGCAGCCACGGGCAGGGTCTTGTCTCTGGAAACACCATATATTTT.

This chain uses TRBV5-1 with TRBJ2-7; 7 bases are a match to TRBD1. V lost 6 bases, J lost 2 bases, and 5 bases stayed unmatched. Germline V gene data show CDR1 as SGHRS and CDR2 as YFSETQ. The CDR3 is 13 amino acids. The CDR3 DNA reads as TGCGCCAGCAAGCGGACAGGAGCCTACGAGCAGTACTTC. Translation: CASKRTGAYEQYF.

The chain uses TRBV7-9 and TRBJ2-4; 7 bases match TRBD1. CDR3 length equals 16 residues. CDR1 and CDR2 (germline): SEHNR, FQNEAQ (reference sequence). After removal of 5 bases from V and 2 bases from J, the junction contained 9 bases not matched to a gene. DNA for the CDR3: TGTGCCAGCAGCCCCGGACAGGTCCCCTCCAAAAACATTCAGTACTTC. Translating gives CASSPGQVPSKNIQYF.

The chain has TRBV13 and TRBJ1-1, with D tentatively TRBD1 (6 bases). The CDR3 loop spans 13 amino acids. The ends were cut back, 3 bases at V and 6 bases at J, with 11 bases in the middle. Germline loops: CDR1 PRHDT, CDR2 FYEKMQ (reference sequence). Here the CDR3 reads CASSFGTPAEAFF. The DNA for the CDR3 is TGTGCCAGCAGCTTCGGGACACCCGCTGAAGCTTTCTTT.

The genes are TRBV6-1 and TRBJ1-1, with 8 bases aligning to TRBD1. The CDR3 spans 15 residues. With V trimmed by 5 bases and J by 6 bases, 11 bases remained unmatched. Germline CDR1 MNHNS, CDR2 SASEGT. The CDR3 bases are TGTGCCAGCAGTCCCACACCCAGGGGGCTACCTGAAGCTTTCTTT. Translated, it gives CASSPTPRGLPEAFF.

V usage is TRBV7-9 and J usage is TRBJ1-5; D might be TRBD1 (5 bases). CDR3 length equals 13 residues. V shed 6 bases and J shed 7 bases, with 13 bases lying between them. Germline CDR1 and CDR2: SEHNR and FQNEAQ (reference sequence). The CDR3 region is CASSIRGDQPQHF. The CDR3 DNA reads TGTGCCAGCAGTATCCGGGGGGACCAGCCCCAGCATTTT.